This is a list of T cell receptor beta chains from one sample in a study of shared clonotypes between healthy human individuals. Clones were read by immunoSEQ multiplex PCR, and TCRdb kept only the in-frame ones, dropping some. The data show 2 million to 2.5 million clones, about 92% seen once. Material for sequencing was naive CD4+ T cells from PBMCs. The receptors stem from a man aged 18 to 35 in good health. Some clones in this sample may be carry-over from other donors' samples. CDR3s include the opening cysteine and the closing phenylalanine or tryptophan. A D gene is named only where the DNA matches it firmly. The size field is filled for only some rows; it gives once, few, many or a size class.

j_call | v_call | d_call | clone_size | cdr3_aa | cdr3_nt
TRBJ2-5 | TRBV7-4 | TRBD1 | - | CASSFDPGQVGAQYF | TGTGCCAGCAGCTTTGATCCCGGACAGGTAGGTGCCCAGTACTTC
TRBJ1-1 | TRBV6-1 | - | - | CASSENVRAARRTEAFF | TGTGCCAGCAGTGAAAATGTGCGGGCAGCCCGGCGGACTGAAGCTTTCTTT
TRBJ1-3 | TRBV28 | - | once | CASTRSTGNHIYF | TGTGCCAGCACCCGTTCAACAGGGAATCACATATATTTT
TRBJ1-2 | TRBV28 | - | - | CASSLQGGYTF | TGTGCCAGCAGTTTGCAGGGCGGCTACACCTTC
TRBJ2-1 | TRBV18 | TRBD2 | - | CASSPRTGTSGSNEQFF | TGTGCCAGCTCACCTCGTACCGGGACTAGCGGGAGTAATGAGCAGTTCTTC
TRBJ1-2 | TRBV7-2 | TRBD1 | - | CASSPRGRGVYGYTF | TGTGCCAGCAGCCCCCGCGGCAGGGGGGTCTATGGCTACACCTTC
TRBJ1-1 | TRBV4-1 | TRBD1 | - | CASSRTGPDTEAFF | TGCGCCAGCAGCCGGACAGGGCCGGACACTGAAGCTTTCTTT
TRBJ2-1 | TRBV11-2 | TRBD2 | once | CASRKGTSGDNEQFF | TGTGCCAGCAGGAAAGGGACTAGCGGAGACAATGAGCAGTTCTTC
TRBJ2-2 | TRBV5-1 | - | - | CASELGLPPPTGELFF | TGCGCCAGCGAGTTGGGCTTACCGCCGCCCACCGGGGAGCTGTTTTTT
TRBJ2-1 | TRBV11-2 | - | few | CASSLGGEQFF | TGTGCCAGCAGCTTAGGGGGTGAGCAGTTCTTC
TRBJ2-1 | TRBV7-3 | - | - | CASSLLHVVDSYNEQFF | TGTGCCAGCAGCTTATTACACGTGGTGGACTCCTACAATGAGCAGTTCTTC
TRBJ2-1 | TRBV7-9 | TRBD2 | - | CASSFPPGREVGEQFF | TGTGCCAGCAGTTTCCCCCCGGGACGGGAGGTCGGTGAGCAGTTCTTC
TRBJ1-1 | TRBV6-6 | - | - | CASSYFGGENTEAFF | TGTGCCAGCAGTTACTTTGGCGGGGAGAACACTGAAGCTTTCTTT
TRBJ1-1 | TRBV9 | - | - | CASSVRGNTEAFF | TGTGCCAGCAGCGTCAGGGGGAACACTGAAGCTTTCTTT
TRBJ1-2 | TRBV30 | - | - | CAWHLRDTYGYTF | TGTGCCTGGCACCTTCGGGACACCTATGGCTACACCTTC
TRBJ2-2 | TRBV5-4 | TRBD2 | - | CASSSPGGSNTGELFF | TGTGCCAGCAGCTCGCCGGGGGGATCGAACACCGGGGAGCTGTTTTTT
TRBJ2-7 | TRBV5-1 | TRBD2 | - | CASDRRQGGFTYEQYF | TGCGCCAGCGACCGTCGGCAGGGAGGGTTTACCTACGAGCAGTACTTC
TRBJ2-1 | TRBV5-1 | - | - | CASSLRGGVSSYNEQFF | TGCGCCAGCAGCTTGCGGGGCGGGGTGAGCTCCTACAATGAGCAGTTCTTC
TRBJ1-5 | TRBV6-5 | - | - | CASSPRGVGNQPQHF | TGTGCCAGCAGTCCCCGGGGGGTTGGCAATCAGCCCCAGCATTTT
TRBJ2-7 | TRBV11-1 | TRBD1 | - | CASSVTGTGDYEQYF | TGTGCCAGCAGCGTGACCGGGACAGGGGACTACGAGCAGTACTTC
TRBJ1-3 | TRBV7-2 | TRBD1 | once | CASRPTGAYSGNTIYF | TGTGCCAGCAGACCCACAGGGGCGTACTCTGGAAACACCATATATTTT
TRBJ2-7 | TRBV19 | TRBD1 | - | CASSSRQGPSYEQYF | TGTGCCAGTAGTTCGAGACAGGGGCCTTCCTACGAGCAGTACTTC
TRBJ2-2 | TRBV9 | - | - | CASSARTGTGELFF | TGTGCCAGCAGCGCCCGGACTGGCACCGGGGAGCTGTTTTTT
TRBJ1-3 | TRBV5-8 | - | - | CASSLAKGDTIYF | TGTGCCAGCAGCTTGGCCAAGGGGGACACCATATATTTT
TRBJ1-4 | TRBV7-9 | - | - | CASSLGQGGEKLFF | TGTGCCAGCAGCTTAGGCCAGGGCGGGGAAAAACTGTTTTTT
TRBJ1-3 | TRBV19 | - | - | CASSMERAGPSGNTIYF | TGTGCCAGTAGTATGGAGAGGGCCGGGCCCTCCGGAAACACCATATATTTT
TRBJ1-5 | TRBV27 | - | - | CASSNGRDSNQPQHF | TGTGCCAGCAGTAACGGCCGGGATAGCAATCAGCCCCAGCATTTT
TRBJ1-1 | TRBV28 | - | few | CASSLLAETEAFF | TGTGCCAGCAGTTTACTGGCCGAAACTGAAGCTTTCTTT
TRBJ2-1 | TRBV5-1 | - | - | CASSLEQGGDEQFF | TGCGCCAGCAGCTTAGAACAGGGAGGGGATGAGCAGTTCTTC
TRBJ2-2 | TRBV5-5 | TRBD1 | once | CASSFSGTGATGELFF | TGTGCCAGCAGCTTCTCCGGGACAGGGGCAACCGGGGAGCTGTTTTTT
TRBJ1-1 | TRBV19 | - | - | CASGHREAFF | TGTGCCAGTGGGCACAGGGAGGCTTTCTTT
TRBJ2-1 | TRBV11-3 | TRBD1 | - | CASSPGQGTYNEQFF | TGTGCCAGCAGCCCCGGACAGGGGACCTACAATGAGCAGTTCTTC
TRBJ1-1 | TRBV28 | - | - | CASSREEGVTEAFF | TGTGCCAGCAGTCGGGAGGAGGGGGTGACTGAAGCTTTCTTT
TRBJ2-1 | TRBV5-4 | - | - | CASTTTSGLHEQFF | TGTGCCAGCACCACGACGTCAGGGTTGCATGAGCAGTTCTTC
TRBJ2-1 | TRBV7-8 | - | - | CASSLAGRDEQFF | TGTGCCAGCAGCTTAGCAGGCCGGGATGAGCAGTTCTTC
TRBJ1-3 | TRBV7-2 | - | - | CASSLVVNTIYF | TGTGCCAGCAGCTTAGTTGTAAACACCATATATTTT
TRBJ1-1 | TRBV25-1 | - | - | CASSVPGTRNTEAFF | TGTGCCAGCAGTGTCCCCGGGACACGGAACACTGAAGCTTTCTTT
TRBJ2-1 | TRBV5-6 | TRBD2 | - | CASSLVGTRDDEQFF | TGTGCCAGCAGCTTGGTGGGGACTAGGGACGATGAGCAGTTCTTC
TRBJ2-2 | TRBV7-9 | - | - | CASRHTNTGELFF | TGTGCCAGCAGACACACGAACACCGGGGAGCTGTTTTTT
TRBJ2-1 | TRBV5-1 | - | - | CASSFPDPGGGEQFF | TGCGCCAGCAGCTTCCCGGACCCAGGAGGGGGTGAGCAGTTCTTC
TRBJ1-5 | TRBV6-6 | TRBD1 | - | CASGGPNSNQPQHF | TGTGCCTCAGGGGGGCCTAATAGCAATCAGCCCCAGCATTTT
TRBJ2-6 | TRBV11-2 | - | - | CASSPLYGANVLTF | TGTGCCAGCAGCCCTTTGTACGGGGCCAACGTCCTGACTTTC
TRBJ2-1 | TRBV7-7 | TRBD2 | - | CASSLLAGELGEQFF | TGTGCCAGCAGCTTACTAGCGGGAGAGCTCGGTGAGCAGTTCTTC
TRBJ2-2 | TRBV5-1 | - | - | CASSSVGVPGELFF | TGCGCCAGCAGCTCGGTGGGGGTCCCCGGGGAGCTGTTTTTT
TRBJ2-7 | TRBV7-2 | - | - | CASSLFSVGVQYEQYF | TGTGCCAGCAGCTTATTTTCTGTAGGGGTTCAGTACGAGCAGTACTTC
TRBJ1-2 | TRBV7-2 | TRBD1 | - | CASSPTMTGKGYTF | TGTGCCAGCAGCCCCACAATGACAGGGAAAGGCTACACCTTC
TRBJ2-1 | TRBV5-1 | TRBD1 | - | CASSLGTGGGKQFF | TGCGCCAGCAGCCTCGGGACAGGGGGCGGCAAGCAGTTCTTC
TRBJ1-1 | TRBV7-6 | - | once | CASSTWENTEAFF | TGTGCCAGCAGTACATGGGAGAACACTGAAGCTTTCTTT
TRBJ2-7 | TRBV7-8 | - | - | CASSLVRQGIYEQYF | TGTGCCAGCAGCTTAGTCCGGCAGGGGATATACGAGCAGTACTTC
TRBJ2-3 | TRBV27 | - | - | CASSQPGLIEQYF | TGTGCCAGCAGCCAACCAGGACTGATTGAACAGTATTTT
TRBJ2-3 | TRBV19 | TRBD2 | - | CASRRSGTDTQYF | TGTGCCAGTAGGAGGAGCGGGACGGATACGCAGTATTTT
TRBJ2-3 | TRBV19 | TRBD2 | - | CASQPSGRWDTQYF | TGTGCCAGTCAACCTAGCGGGAGGTGGGATACGCAGTATTTT
TRBJ2-7 | TRBV28 | TRBD1 | - | CASSHRTGGRYEQYF | TGTGCCAGCAGTCACCGGACAGGGGGAAGGTACGAGCAGTACTTC
TRBJ1-4 | TRBV11-2 | - | - | CASTPRAAVGEKLFF | TGTGCCAGCACGCCGAGAGCGGCCGTGGGTGAAAAACTGTTTTTT
TRBJ2-2 | TRBV15 | - | - | CATSRGTLGNTGELFF | TGTGCCACCAGCAGAGGGACCCTGGGGAACACCGGGGAGCTGTTTTTT